This TCR beta chain came from a study of T cells in Graves' hyperthyroidism and ophthalmopathy. Regarding the study as a whole: Blood shared most expanded thyroid clonotypes above 0.001.

Amplification yielded TCR beta CDR3 regions, with RNA transcripts as the source. Researchers ran a first-round RT-PCR on the TCR CDR3 using the HTBI primer set. A single record per CDR3 protein comes from TCRdb applying MiXCR to the multiplex PCR reads. The sample consists of roughly 710,000 distinct CDR3 sequences, about a third of them appearing once. The CDR3 spans 15 residues. V lost 2 bases, J lost 6 bases, and 4 bases stayed unmatched. Germline lookup yields CDR1 SGHTS and CDR2 YDEGEE. About this clonotype: Antigen specificity is unknown.

The patients, who ranged from 18 to 65 in age, presented with newly diagnosed hyperthyroidism lasting under 2 months. Those patients with uncontrolled infection, other autoimmune disease, pregnancy or lactation were excluded. Using around 10 ml of fresh peripheral blood, PBMCs were prepared. The V gene is TRBV5-8, the J gene TRBJ2-2, with 10 bases that match TRBD2. This receptor was identified in a middle-aged woman with Graves' hyperthyroidism. The sample taken for sequencing was blood. CDR3 nucleotides: TGTGCCAGCAGCTTAGGACTAGCGGACGCCGGGGAGCTGTTTTTT. Its translation: CASSLGLADAGELFF.